The 29 T cell receptor beta chains given below trace back to one sample, sequenced in a study of T cell changes during pregnancy in multiple sclerosis. Using immunoSEQ multiplex PCR, the repertoire was profiled, and TCRdb retains in-frame clones only, with some absent. The table shows 81,000 or so clones, with roughly nine tenths occurring only once. Here the sequenced sample was PBMCs, taken in the first trimester of pregnancy. These TCRs come from a female donor in good health, serving as a control in a pregnancy study. Some clones in this sample may be carry-over from other donors' samples.

The rearrangement uses TRBV11-2 and TRBJ2-5; maybe TRBD1 (6 bases). The V gene lost 0 bases and the J gene lost 1 base, with 9 bases spanning the gap. CDR3 length: 15 residues. Looked up from germline, CDR1 is SGHAT and CDR2 is FQNNGV. The CDR3 DNA follows: TGTGCCAGCAGCTTAGAATGGGGGCCCCAAGAGACCCAGTACTTC. It encodes CASSLEWGPQETQYF.

The chain carries TRBV5-6 and TRBJ2-7; 9 bases map to TRBD1. In germline, CDR1 is SGHDT, CDR2 YYEEEE. The CDR3 loop spans 15 amino acids. J was trimmed by 6 bases and V by 4 bases; bases with no gene match: 11. Written as DNA, the CDR3 is TGTGCCAGCAGCCTTCCTAACAGGGGGCTCAGCGAGCAGTACTTC. Amino acid sequence: CASSLPNRGLSEQYF.

The chain employs TRBV5-1 and TRBJ2-7; 8 positions match TRBD2. The CDR3 covers 16 residues. V lost 0 bases, J lost 3 bases, and 8 bases stayed unmatched. Germline V gene data show CDR1 as SGHRS and CDR2 as YFSETQ. The CDR3 DNA sequence: TGCGCCAGCAGCTTGGTGGACGGGAGGGCCCGCTACGAGCAGTACTTC. This translates into CASSLVDGRARYEQYF.

The chain combines TRBV19 with TRBJ1-6; D may be TRBD1 (5 bases). This CDR3 region has 16 residues. The ends were cut back, 6 bases at V and 9 bases at J, with 21 bases in the middle. CDR1 is LNHDA and CDR2 is SQIVND in the germline V gene (reference sequence). The CDR3 region has the DNA TGTGCCAGTAGGGAGAGCGGCGGGAGGGGAAGTTCACCCCTCCACTTT. Protein sequence: CASRESGGRGSSPLHF.

This chain connects TRBV5-4 to TRBJ2-3; TRBD1 might be the D (6 bases). CDR1 and CDR2 from the germline V gene are SGHNT and YYREEE (reference sequence). V gave up 4 bases and J gave up 0 bases, with 9 bases separating them. CDR3 length: 14 amino acids. The CDR3 is CASSPDSSTDTQYF. The CDR3 DNA reads as TGTGCCAGCAGCCCGGACAGCAGCACAGATACGCAGTATTTT. Together with reference TRBV5-4 and TRBJ2-3, the CDR3 gives the full variable domain: ETGVTQSPTHLIKTRGQQVTLRCSSQSGHNTVSWYQQALGQGPQFIFQYYREEENGRGNFPPRFSGLQFPNYSSELNVNALELDDSALYLCASSPDSSTDTQYFGPGTRLTVL.

The chain carries TRBV19 and TRBJ1-1; 8 bases are shared with TRBD1. The V gene end was trimmed by 3 bases and the J gene end by 4 bases; junction bases not matched to a gene: 7. This CDR3 has 15 amino acids. CDR1 and CDR2 (germline): LNHDA, SQIVND (reference sequence). The CDR3, as DNA: TGTGCCAGTAGTATTGCAGGGGGCGGCCGCACTGAAGCTTTCTTT. This translates into CASSIAGGGRTEAFF.

The chain uses TRBV5-1 and TRBJ2-1; 7 bases line up with TRBD2. Per the germline V gene, CDR1 is SGHRS and CDR2 is YFSETQ. V was clipped by 0 bases and J by 4 bases; unmatched bases: 4. The CDR3 extends over 15 amino acids. The CDR3 coding sequence is TGCGCCAGCAGCTTGGCCGGGGGGACTTACAATGAGCAGTTCTTC. Amino acids: CASSLAGGTYNEQFF.

This clone was counted a few times. The chain uses TRBV29-1 and TRBJ2-5; 9 bases are a match to TRBD1. Losses at the gene ends were 8 bases for V and 5 bases for J; bases not matched to a gene: 9. This CDR3 spans 13 amino acids. Germline CDR1 and CDR2: SQVTM and ANQGSEA. The CDR3 spells CSTGQGRGETQYF. In DNA, the CDR3 is TGCAGCACCGGACAGGGGCGGGGGGAGACCCAGTACTTC.

In its sample, this clone was seen once. The V call is TRBV4-3, the J call TRBJ2-7, with 10 bases aligning to TRBD2. V lost 0 bases to trimming and J lost 3 bases; unmatched junction nucleotides: 2. CDR1 is LGHNA, CDR2 YSLEER, per germline. The CDR3 has 15 residues. The CDR3 DNA sequence: TGCGCCAGCAGCCAAGAAGCTAGCGGGAGCTACGAGCAGTACTTC. The encoded protein is CASSQEASGSYEQYF.

The rearrangement links TRBV19 to TRBJ1-6; D gene unclear. There are 15 residues in the CDR3. V lost 3 bases, J lost 8 bases, and 14 bases lay in between. Germline CDR1 reads LNHDA; CDR2 reads SQIVND (reference sequence). CDR3 coding DNA: TGTGCCAGTAGTATCGCCGTTCGGACTTATTCACCCCTCCACTTT. Translating it yields CASSIAVRTYSPLHF.

This clone was observed a single time. The rearrangement uses TRBV2 and TRBJ1-3; D is unclear. The CDR3 runs to 12 residues. Trimming left V 7 bases short and J 4 bases short, with 8 bases between. The germline V gene encodes CDR1 SNHLY and CDR2 FYNNEI. The CDR3 DNA reads as TGTGCCAGCACCCCGGGGGGAAACACCATATATTTT. This gives the protein CASTPGGNTIYF.

The V gene is TRBV4-2, the J gene TRBJ1-6, with 11 bases lining up with TRBD1. J gave up 10 bases and V 0 bases, and 14 bases lay outside the gene matches. The germline gives CDR1 LGHNA, CDR2 YNFKEQ. The length of the CDR3 is 19 residues. This CDR3 reads CASSQDPHRDRGFGSPLHF. DNA of the CDR3: TGTGCCAGCAGCCAAGACCCCCATCGGGACAGGGGGTTTGGCTCACCCCTCCACTTT.

This clone has a single count. In the same sample, other DNA sequences code for this CDR3. The J gene is TRBJ2-5, the V gene TRBV6-1; D perhaps matches TRBD1 (6 bases). The germline V gene has CDR1 MNHNS and CDR2 SASEGT. The CDR3 sequence is 16 residues long. Between the trimmed V and J ends, which lost 3 bases and 5 bases, there was a span of 19 bases. The CDR3: CASSEDSRTVQETQYF. In nucleotides, the CDR3 is TGTGCCAGCAGTGAGGACAGCCGAACCGTCCAGGAGACCCAGTACTTC.

The chain links TRBV6-1 to TRBJ2-7; TRBD1 aligns across 11 bases. With V trimmed by 1 base and J by 3 bases, 5 bases remained unmatched. Germline loops: CDR1 MNHNS, CDR2 SASEGT. This CDR3 contains 16 residues. The DNA for the CDR3 is TGTGCCAGCAGTGAAGGGGCCGGGACAGGGGGCTACGAGCAGTACTTC. As protein: CASSEGAGTGGYEQYF.

The chain uses TRBV7-8 and TRBJ1-1; D is uncertain. The CDR3 has 14 residues. The germline V gene has CDR1 SGHVS and CDR2 FQNEAQ. V was clipped by 0 bases and J by 5 bases, with 10 bases between them. CDR3: CASSLAPGQTEAFF. In DNA form, the CDR3 reads TGTGCCAGCAGCTTAGCACCAGGTCAGACTGAAGCTTTCTTT.

The V gene is TRBV29-1, the J gene TRBJ1-1; 9 bases align to TRBD1. This CDR3 spans 13 amino acids. The V and J ends lost 5 bases and 5 bases, in that order; junction bases with no gene match: 6. The germline CDR1 and CDR2 sequences are SQVTM and ANQGSEA. The CDR3 spells CSVLGTGSTEAFF. The CDR3 DNA reads TGCAGCGTTCTTGGGACAGGGTCGACTGAAGCTTTCTTT.

The chain links TRBV9 to TRBJ2-3; D is unresolved. V dropped 4 bases and J dropped 6 bases, with 15 bases sitting between them. The CDR3 sequence is 14 residues long. The V gene's germline CDR1 is SGDLS and CDR2 YYNGEE. The CDR3 nucleotides are TGTGCCAGCAGCCCACAGACGCTGCCGGATACGCAGTATTTT. Protein sequence: CASSPQTLPDTQYF.

The chain joins TRBV5-1 to TRBJ1-3; D unclear. Germline loops: CDR1 SGHRS, CDR2 YFSETQ. This CDR3 comprises 13 residues. Trimming removed 5 bases from V and 4 bases from J, with 10 bases in between. This chain's CDR3 is CASRRAGGNTIYF. For the CDR3, the DNA is TGCGCCAGCAGGAGGGCTGGCGGAAACACCATATATTTT.

V and J are TRBV4-3 and TRBJ1-1; no definite D call. Trimming removed 1 base at V and 1 base at J, with 10 bases between. CDR1 LGHNA and CDR2 YSLEER come from the germline V gene. The CDR3 totals 15 residues. CDR3 amino acids: CASSQVVAANTEAFF. The CDR3 nucleotides read TGCGCCAGCAGCCAAGTGGTAGCAGCGAACACTGAAGCTTTCTTT.

The V gene is TRBV9, the J gene TRBJ2-1; 9 nucleotides match TRBD2. Germline lookup yields CDR1 SGDLS and CDR2 YYNGEE. The CDR3 runs 18 residues. Losses at the gene ends were 2 bases for V and 3 bases for J; bases not matched to a gene: 12. CDR3 sequence: CASSVYYHASGDYNEQFF. DNA of the CDR3: TGTGCCAGCAGCGTGTATTACCACGCTAGCGGGGACTACAATGAGCAGTTCTTC.

This clone came up once. CDR3 nucleotide sequence: TGTGCCAGCAGCCAAGCTGGCGACAGATACAATGAGCAGTTCTTC. This sequence encodes CASSQAGDRYNEQFF. The chain has TRBV14 and TRBJ2-1, with D tentatively TRBD1 (5 bases). V was clipped by 1 base and J by 4 bases, with 11 bases between them. CDR1 is SGHDN, CDR2 FVKESK, per germline. This CDR3 is built from 15 residues. Combining the CDR3 with reference TRBV14 and TRBJ2-1 gives the whole variable domain EAGVTQFPSHSVIEKGQTVTLRCDPISGHDNLYWYRRVMGKEIKFLLHFVKESKQDESGMPNNRFLAERTGGTYSTLKVQPAELEDSGVYFCASSQAGDRYNEQFFGPGTRLTVL.

The V and J genes are TRBV7-9 and TRBJ2-7; D not certain. Trimming stripped 5 bases from V and 2 bases from J, with 7 bases between. Germline CDR1 is SEHNR and CDR2 is FQNEAQ (reference sequence). This CDR3 spans 12 amino acids. CDR3 bases: TGTGCCAGCAGCCCATCCCCCTACGAGCAGTACTTC. It is translated as CASSPSPYEQYF. Full variable domain (remainder filled in from reference TRBV7-9 and TRBJ2-7): DTGVSQNPRHKITKRGQNVTFRCDPISEHNRLYWYRQTLGQGPEFLTYFQNEAQLEKSRLLSDRFSAERPKGSFSTLEIQRTEQGDSAMYLCASSPSPYEQYFGPGTRLTVT.

The chain is built from TRBV6-1 and TRBJ1-5; 11 positions match TRBD1. CDR1 is MNHNS and CDR2 is SASEGT in the germline V gene. Trimming cost V 1 base and J 6 bases; bases outside gene matches: 2. The CDR3 loop spans 15 amino acids. CDR3 residues: CASSEGTGGVQPQHF. The CDR3 DNA follows: TGTGCCAGCAGTGAAGGGACAGGGGGCGTTCAGCCCCAGCATTTT.

The chain couples TRBV7-2 to TRBJ2-1; 14 bases are shared with TRBD2. CDR1 SGHTA and CDR2 FQGNSA come from the germline V gene. With V trimmed by 0 bases and J by 4 bases, 2 bases remained unmatched. The CDR3 extends over 17 amino acids. The CDR3 here is CASSLAGTSGGYNEQFF. The CDR3, as DNA: TGTGCCAGCAGCTTAGCGGGGACTAGCGGGGGATACAATGAGCAGTTCTTC.

This clone is a singleton in its sample. The rearrangement uses TRBV5-4 and TRBJ2-7; D perhaps matches TRBD2 (6 bases). V dropped 5 bases and J dropped 1 base, with 10 bases sitting between them. In germline, CDR1 is SGHNT, CDR2 YYREEE (reference sequence). The CDR3 loop spans 13 amino acids. CDR3 loop: CASRAAGSYEQYF. The CDR3 DNA is TGTGCCAGCAGGGCGGCGGGGTCCTACGAGCAGTACTTC.

The genes are TRBV11-2 and TRBJ2-1; 11 bases align to TRBD2. Trimming cost V 2 bases and J 8 bases; bases outside gene matches: 8. CDR3 size: 16 residues. Germline-derived CDR1 and CDR2 are SGHAT and FQNNGV. The CDR3 protein is CASSLRLVAGGDEQFF. As DNA, the CDR3 is TGTGCCAGCAGCTTACGCCTAGTAGCGGGAGGGGATGAGCAGTTCTTC.

The chain joins TRBV28 to TRBJ1-1; TRBD1 agrees at 11 bases. CDR1 is MDHEN, CDR2 SYDVKM, per germline. J lost 6 bases, V lost 3 bases, and 18 bases had no gene match. This CDR3 has 19 residues. CDR3 loop: CASSFPTLVDRGRRAEAFF. In nucleotides, the CDR3 is TGTGCCAGCAGTTTCCCCACCTTGGTGGACAGGGGGCGAAGGGCTGAAGCTTTCTTT. Together with reference TRBV28 and TRBJ1-1, the CDR3 gives the full variable domain: DVKVTQSSRYLVKRTGEKVFLECVQDMDHENMFWYRQDPGLGLRLIYFSYDVKMKEKGDIPEGYSVSREKKERFSLILESASTNQTSMYLCASSFPTLVDRGRRAEAFFGQGTRLTVV.

The CDR3 coding sequence is TGTGCCAGCAGCTTTAGCGGGAGTAATGAGCAGTTCTTC. Amino acids: CASSFSGSNEQFF. The gene calls are TRBV11-3 and TRBJ2-1, with 9 bases lining up with TRBD2. V was pared by 3 bases and J by 7 bases, with 1 base of the junction left unmatched. CDR3 length: 13 residues. Germline CDR1 and CDR2: SGHNT and YENEEA.

J is TRBJ1-2 and V is TRBV9; the D is unclear. Between the trimmed V and J ends, which lost 4 bases and 3 bases, there was a span of 22 bases. The CDR3 consists of 17 residues. CDR1 and CDR2 (germline): SGDLS, YYNGEE. CDR3 loop: CASSLNTGEGSHYGYTF. CDR3 nucleotides: TGTGCCAGCAGCCTAAACACCGGGGAGGGATCGCACTATGGCTACACCTTC.